The 10 T cell receptor beta chains below come from one sample, sequenced in a study of shared clonotypes between healthy human individuals. Some clones are missing from TCRdb's copy, which holds only in-frame ones; the method was immunoSEQ multiplex PCR. The sample shows about 460,000 clones, 77% of them seen only once. The source material was PBMCs. These receptors were obtained from a woman aged 40 to 55 in good health. Some clones in this sample may be carry-over from other donors' samples.

As regards this clone: Possible read error: a much larger clone is one base away. The sample holds other DNA sequences that translate to the same CDR3. This chain uses TRBV6-4 with TRBJ2-3; D is ambiguous. The germline V gene has CDR1 MRHNA and CDR2 SNTAGT. The CDR3 is 14 residues long. CDR3 residues: CASSDGGSADTQYF. CDR3 nucleotide sequence: TGTGCCAGCAGTGACGGCGGTTCGGCAGACACGCAGTATTTT.

A single count supports this clone. The chain recombines TRBV28 with TRBJ1-1; 8 bases fit TRBD1. The CDR3 spans 11 residues. The germline gives CDR1 MDHEN, CDR2 SYDVKM. J was trimmed by 8 bases and V by 7 bases; bases with no gene match: 3. The CDR3 protein is CASNRDREAFF. The CDR3 coding sequence is TGTGCCAGCAACCGGGACAGGGAAGCTTTCTTT.

This sequence joins TRBV19 and TRBJ2-2; D is unclear. Trimming cost V 5 bases and J 5 bases, with 6 bases left between them. CDR1 and CDR2 from the germline V gene are LNHDA and SQIVND (reference sequence). The CDR3 runs 12 residues. The CDR3 sequence: CASSSDTGELFF. CDR3 DNA sequence: TGTGCCAGTAGTTCCGATACCGGGGAGCTGTTTTTT.

With regard to this clone: An end of the junction does not agree with germline; a read error may underlie this. The J gene is TRBJ2-1, the V gene TRBV7-7, with a weak D call TRBD1 (6 bases). This CDR3 has 15 amino acids. CDR1 is SSHAT and CDR2 is FNYEAQ in the germline V gene (reference sequence). The CDR3 loop is CASSLLTGKEAEQFF. In DNA form, the CDR3 reads TGTGCTAGCAGCTTATTAACAGGGAAGGAGGCTGAGCAGTTCTTC.

Points on this clone: Since a far larger clone is one base different, this is likely a read error. The chain links TRBV7-9 to TRBJ2-7, with 7 bases lining up with TRBD2. The CDR3 is 14 amino acids. The V gene's germline CDR1 is SEHNR and CDR2 FQNEAQ (reference sequence). The CDR3 nucleotides read TGTGCCAGCACCGGAGGTGGGAGGGTCTACGAGCGGTACTTC. Protein product: CASTGGGRVYERYF.

The chain joins TRBV19 to TRBJ1-1, with D perhaps TRBD1 (5 bases). In germline, CDR1 is LNHDA, CDR2 SQIVND (reference sequence). The CDR3 has 16 amino acids. With 3 bases removed from V and 4 bases from J, the gap between germline ends came to 18 bases. CDR3 bases: TGTGCCAGTAGTATGATGGTCACAGGTGGGAGCACTGAAGCTTTCTTT. Translation gives CASSMMVTGGSTEAFF.

This clone has more than one count but fewer than ten. The gene calls are TRBV4-3 and TRBJ2-7; D might be TRBD2 (6 bases). Per the germline V gene, CDR1 is LGHNA and CDR2 is YSLEER. The CDR3 spans 17 residues. V was shortened by 2 bases and J by 6 bases, with 23 bases between the two germline ends. CDR3 nucleotide sequence: TGCGCCAGCAGCCAAACGCTAGAGACTAGGTCTATTGGCGAGCAGTACTTC. Translation: CASSQTLETRSIGEQYF.

Points on this clone: Other nucleotide sequences from this sample produce the same CDR3. CDR3 residues: CAWSVGGNTIYF. CDR3 DNA sequence: TGTGCCTGGAGTGTGGGTGGAAACACCATATATTTT. The V gene is TRBV30, the J gene TRBJ1-3; no clear D. The CDR3 is 12 amino acids. V dropped 0 bases and J dropped 3 bases, with 3 bases sitting between them. The germline V gene has CDR1 GTSNPN and CDR2 SVGIG (reference sequence).

This chain connects TRBV2 to TRBJ1-2, with 10 bases lining up with TRBD1. The CDR3 sequence is 15 residues long. Germline-derived CDR1 and CDR2 are SNHLY and FYNNEI. After removal of 5 bases from V and 2 bases from J, the junction contained 5 bases not matched to a gene. DNA of the CDR3: TGTGCCAGCAGTAACCCGGGACAGGGGAACTATGGCTACACCTTC. Its translation: CASSNPGQGNYGYTF.

This chain connects TRBV5-4 to TRBJ2-3; unclear D gene. With 7 bases removed from V and 9 bases from J, the gap between germline ends came to 18 bases. The germline V gene has CDR1 SGHNT and CDR2 YYREEE (reference sequence). The CDR3 covers 13 residues. CDR3 protein: CASSHDAVGTQYF. CDR3 bases: TGTGCCAGCTCCCACGACGCGGTCGGGACGCAGTATTTT.